This T cell receptor beta chain was retrieved from a study of blood T cell repertoires in COVID-19. In the authors' methods: Amplification with reference gene primers provided the estimates of nucleated cell counts. Data came from immunoSEQ multiplex PCR; TCRdb stores just in-frame clones and leaves some out. The V and J calls and clone size come from that table; D and trimming were worked out from the DNA. In the table there are under 250,000 clones, about 91% of which are singletons. Germline V lookup: CDR1 LNHDA, CDR2 SQIVND (reference sequence). Trimming cost V 0 bases and J 8 bases, with 14 bases left between them. The CDR3 extends over 16 amino acids.

The sequenced material came from peripheral blood. This TCR came from a woman in her thirties or forties with acute or convalescent COVID-19. The chain joins TRBV19 to TRBJ1-6, with D perhaps TRBD1 (5 bases). CDR3 bases: TGTGCCAGTAGTATAGACGGGGCGGGGCCCCATTCACCCCTCCACTTT. Translation gives CASSIDGAGPHSPLHF.